A selection of T cell receptor beta chains follows, all from one sample in a study of shared clonotypes between healthy human individuals. Method: immunoSEQ multiplex PCR; TCRdb's copy keeps in-frame clones and lacks some. The data hold fewer than 850,000 clones, with about 92% observed a single time. The sequenced material came from memory CD8+ T cells from PBMCs. The receptors originated from a man between 18 and 35 years old in good health. Some clones in this sample may be carry-over from other donors' samples. CDR3s include the opening cysteine and the closing phenylalanine or tryptophan. The D gene is left open where the match is weak. For some rows the clone size is stated as once, few or many, or as a class when expanded; others skip it.

d_gene	abundance	v_gene	j_gene	CDR3nt	CDR3aa
TRBD2	NA	TRBV14	TRBJ2-3	TGTGCCAGCAGCCAGCTCGACCTAGCGGGTAGCACAGATACGCAGTATTTT	CASSQLDLAGSTDTQYF
TRBD2	NA	TRBV29-1	TRBJ2-7	TGCAGCGTGGAAGAGCGGGAGGCCAACTCCTACGAGCAGTACTTC	CSVEEREANSYEQYF
TRBD2	NA	TRBV7-3	TRBJ2-1	TGTGCCAGCAGCTCCACCGCAGCGGGAGTAATCTACAATGAGCAGTTCTTC	CASSSTAAGVIYNEQFF
NA	NA	TRBV5-8	TRBJ2-5	TGTGCCAGCAGCTTGGGAGTCCGTTGGGAGACCCAGTACTTC	CASSLGVRWETQYF
NA	NA	TRBV15	TRBJ2-6	TGTGCCACCAGCAGAGATTGGCAGGGGATCAACTCTGGGGCCAACGTCCTGACTTTC	CATSRDWQGINSGANVLTF
NA	NA	TRBV5-6	TRBJ2-1	TGTGCCAGCAGCTTGGCCGCGGGGAATGAGCAGTTCTTC	CASSLAAGNEQFF
TRBD1	once	TRBV4-1	TRBJ1-5	TGCGCCAGCAGCCAGGGGACAGGGTCCAATTTGCCCCAGCATTTT	CASSQGTGSNLPQHF
TRBD2	NA	TRBV4-1	TRBJ2-1	TGCGCCAGCGGACTAGCGGGAAACCTCAATGAGCAGTTCTTC	CASGLAGNLNEQFF
NA	NA	TRBV5-1	TRBJ1-1	TGCGCCAGCAGCAGCGGGCCACGGAACACTGAAGCTTTCTTT	CASSSGPRNTEAFF
NA	NA	TRBV28	TRBJ2-7	TGTGCCAGCAGTTTAACCGGGCTTACCTACGAGCAGTACTTC	CASSLTGLTYEQYF
NA	NA	TRBV27	TRBJ2-7	TGTGCCAGCAGTTTATTACCCCCCGGGGACGACGAGCAGTACTTC	CASSLLPPGDDEQYF
TRBD2	NA	TRBV2	TRBJ2-3	TGTGCCAGCATGGAGGGGACTAGCGGGAGCGGCGGAGATACGCAGTATTTT	CASMEGTSGSGGDTQYF
NA	NA	TRBV7-7	TRBJ2-5	TGTGCCAGCAGTCAGAGGGTGGGGGAGACCCAGTACTTC	CASSQRVGETQYF
TRBD2	NA	TRBV6-1	TRBJ2-5	TGTGCCAGCAGTGATAGAAGGTCTTGGGGGGGAGAGACCCAGTACTTC	CASSDRRSWGGETQYF
NA	NA	TRBV7-9	TRBJ1-1	TGTGCCAGCAGCTCGGGGGGCCGGCCTGAAGCTTTCTTT	CASSSGGRPEAFF
TRBD1	NA	TRBV11-2	TRBJ2-7	TGTGCCAGCAGCACTACGGCAGGGGGCTACAAGGACTACGAGCAGTACTTC	CASSTTAGGYKDYEQYF
NA	NA	TRBV27	TRBJ2-1	TGTGCCAGCAGTTTATCTCAGACCAATGAGCAGTTCTTC	CASSLSQTNEQFF
NA	NA	TRBV15	TRBJ1-2	TGTGCCACCAGCAGAGAACGAACCATGTTAGAGGGCTACACCTTC	CATSRERTMLEGYTF
NA	NA	TRBV9	TRBJ2-3	TGTGCCAGCAGCGCGCCGCTTAATACCCCCACAGATACGCAGTATTTT	CASSAPLNTPTDTQYF
TRBD1	NA	TRBV6-5	TRBJ2-1	TGTGCCAGCAGAAAAAGACAGGGTTACAATGAGCAGTTCTTC	CASRKRQGYNEQFF
NA	NA	TRBV9	TRBJ2-7	TGTGCCAGCAGCGTAGCGGGGGAGAGCTCCTACGAGCAGTACTTC	CASSVAGESSYEQYF
NA	NA	TRBV4-1	TRBJ1-1	TGCGCCAGCAGCCAAGAATCGGCGTTCTCGAACACTGAAGCTTTCTTT	CASSQESAFSNTEAFF